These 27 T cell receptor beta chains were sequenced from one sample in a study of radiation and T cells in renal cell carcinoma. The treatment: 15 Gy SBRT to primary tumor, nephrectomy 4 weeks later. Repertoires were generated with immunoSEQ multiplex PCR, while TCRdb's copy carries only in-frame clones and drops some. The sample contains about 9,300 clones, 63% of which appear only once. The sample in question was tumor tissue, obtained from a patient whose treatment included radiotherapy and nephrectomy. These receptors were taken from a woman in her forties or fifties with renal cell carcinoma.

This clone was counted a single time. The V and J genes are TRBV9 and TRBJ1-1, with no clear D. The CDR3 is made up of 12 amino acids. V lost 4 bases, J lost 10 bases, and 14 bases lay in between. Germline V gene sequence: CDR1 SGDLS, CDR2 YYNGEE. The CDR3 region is CASSRTGGRAFF. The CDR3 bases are TGTGCCAGCAGCCGCACCGGAGGGAGAGCTTTCTTT.

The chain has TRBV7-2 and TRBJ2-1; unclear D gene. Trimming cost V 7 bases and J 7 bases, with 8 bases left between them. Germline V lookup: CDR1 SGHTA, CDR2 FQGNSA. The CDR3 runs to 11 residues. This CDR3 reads CASNVANEQFF. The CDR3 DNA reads TGTGCCAGCAACGTCGCGAATGAGCAGTTCTTC.

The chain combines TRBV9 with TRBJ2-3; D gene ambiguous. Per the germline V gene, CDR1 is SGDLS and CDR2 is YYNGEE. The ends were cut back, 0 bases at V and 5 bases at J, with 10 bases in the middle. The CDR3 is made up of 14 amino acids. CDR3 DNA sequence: TGTGCCAGCAGCGTAGGAACCATAGGAGATACGCAGTATTTT. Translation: CASSVGTIGDTQYF.

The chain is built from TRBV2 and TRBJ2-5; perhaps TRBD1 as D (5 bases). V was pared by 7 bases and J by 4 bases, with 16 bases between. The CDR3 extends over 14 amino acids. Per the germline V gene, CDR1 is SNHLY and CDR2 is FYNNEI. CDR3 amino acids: CASTIPGMGETQYF. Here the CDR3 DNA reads TGTGCCAGCACCATACCAGGGATGGGAGAGACCCAGTACTTC. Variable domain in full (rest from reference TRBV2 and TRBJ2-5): EPEVTQTPSHQVTQMGQEVILRCVPISNHLYFYWYRQILGQKVEFLVSFYNNEISEKSEIFDDQFSVERPDGSNFTLKIRSTKLEDSAMYFCASTIPGMGETQYFGPGTRLLVL.

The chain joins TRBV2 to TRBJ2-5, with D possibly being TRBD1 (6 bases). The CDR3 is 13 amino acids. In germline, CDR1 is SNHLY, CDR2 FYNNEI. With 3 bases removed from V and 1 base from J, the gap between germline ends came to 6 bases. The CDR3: CASSEDSQETQYF. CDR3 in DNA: TGTGCCAGCAGTGAGGACAGCCAAGAGACCCAGTACTTC.

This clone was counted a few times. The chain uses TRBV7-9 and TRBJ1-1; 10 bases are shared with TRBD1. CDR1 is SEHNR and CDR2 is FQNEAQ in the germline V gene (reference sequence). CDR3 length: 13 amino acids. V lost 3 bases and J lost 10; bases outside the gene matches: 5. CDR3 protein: CASSFEDRGRAFF. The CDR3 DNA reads TGTGCCAGCAGCTTCGAGGACAGGGGGAGAGCTTTCTTT. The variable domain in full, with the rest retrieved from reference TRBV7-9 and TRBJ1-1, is DTGVSQNPRHKITKRGQNVTFRCDPISEHNRLYWYRQTLGQGPEFLTYFQNEAQLEKSRLLSDRFSAERPKGSFSTLEIQRTEQGDSAMYLCASSFEDRGRAFFGQGTRLTVV.

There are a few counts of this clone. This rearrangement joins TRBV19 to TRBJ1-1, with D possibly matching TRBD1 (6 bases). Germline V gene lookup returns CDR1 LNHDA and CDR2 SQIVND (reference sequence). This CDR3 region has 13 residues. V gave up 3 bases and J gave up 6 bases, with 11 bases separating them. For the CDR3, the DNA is TGTGCCAGTAGTATTCAGGGGAAGTCTGAAGCTTTCTTT. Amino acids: CASSIQGKSEAFF.

As DNA, the CDR3 is TGCGCCAGCAGCCAAGGGGGGGGTTACTCCTACGAGCAGTACTTC. Its protein product is CASSQGGGYSYEQYF. The rearrangement joins TRBV4-3 to TRBJ2-7; 7 nucleotides match TRBD2. The CDR3 is made up of 15 amino acids. The V and J ends lost 1 base and 0 bases, in that order; junction bases with no gene match: 3. In germline, CDR1 is LGHNA, CDR2 YSLEER.

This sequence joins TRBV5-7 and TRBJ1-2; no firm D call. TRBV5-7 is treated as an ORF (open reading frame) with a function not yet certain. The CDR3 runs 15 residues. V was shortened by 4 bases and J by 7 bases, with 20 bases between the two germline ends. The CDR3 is CASSPVPWFLGGYTF. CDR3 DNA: TGTGCCAGCAGCCCGGTTCCCTGGTTCTTAGGTGGCTACACCTTC.

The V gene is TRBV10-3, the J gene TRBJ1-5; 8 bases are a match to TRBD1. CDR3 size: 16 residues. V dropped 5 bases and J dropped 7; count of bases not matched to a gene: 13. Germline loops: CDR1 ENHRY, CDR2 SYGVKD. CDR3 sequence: CAISSGGAGLLQPQHF. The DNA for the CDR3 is TGTGCCATCAGTTCAGGGGGCGCGGGTCTTCTGCAGCCCCAGCATTTT.

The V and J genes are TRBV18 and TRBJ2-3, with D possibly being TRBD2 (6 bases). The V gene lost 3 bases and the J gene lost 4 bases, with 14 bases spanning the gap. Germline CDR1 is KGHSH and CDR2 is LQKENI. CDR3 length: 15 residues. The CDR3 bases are TGTGCCAGCTCACCGACCGCATCGGGGGCAGATACGCAGTATTTT. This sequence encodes CASSPTASGADTQYF.

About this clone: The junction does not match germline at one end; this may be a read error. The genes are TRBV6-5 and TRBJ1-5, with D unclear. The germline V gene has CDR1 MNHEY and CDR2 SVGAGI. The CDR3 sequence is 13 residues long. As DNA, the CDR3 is TGTGCCAGCAGTGACTCTAGGAATCAGCCCCAGCATTTT. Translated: CASSDSRNQPQHF.

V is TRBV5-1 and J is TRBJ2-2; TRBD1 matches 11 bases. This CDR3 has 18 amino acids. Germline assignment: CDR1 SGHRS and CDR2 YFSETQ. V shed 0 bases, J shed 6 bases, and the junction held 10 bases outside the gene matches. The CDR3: CASSLAEGRTGGAGELFF. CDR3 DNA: TGCGCCAGCAGCTTGGCCGAGGGTCGGACAGGGGGCGCCGGGGAGCTGTTTTTT.

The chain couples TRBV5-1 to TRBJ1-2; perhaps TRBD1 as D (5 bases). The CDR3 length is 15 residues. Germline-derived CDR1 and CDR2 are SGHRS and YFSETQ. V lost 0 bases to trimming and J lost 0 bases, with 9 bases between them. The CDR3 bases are TGCGCCAGCAGCTTGGGGCAGGGAGCTAACTATGGCTACACCTTC. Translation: CASSLGQGANYGYTF.

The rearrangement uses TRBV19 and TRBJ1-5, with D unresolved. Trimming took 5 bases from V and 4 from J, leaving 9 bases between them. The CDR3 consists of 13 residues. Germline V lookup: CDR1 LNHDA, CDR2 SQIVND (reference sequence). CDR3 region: CASSVERNQPQHF. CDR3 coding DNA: TGTGCCAGTAGTGTTGAGCGAAATCAGCCCCAGCATTTT.

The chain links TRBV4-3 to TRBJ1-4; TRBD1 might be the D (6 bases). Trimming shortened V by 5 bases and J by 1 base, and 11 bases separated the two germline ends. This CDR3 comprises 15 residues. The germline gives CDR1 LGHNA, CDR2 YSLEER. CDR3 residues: CASSSEGGTNEKLFF. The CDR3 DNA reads TGCGCCAGCAGCTCGGAGGGGGGAACTAATGAAAAACTGTTTTTT.

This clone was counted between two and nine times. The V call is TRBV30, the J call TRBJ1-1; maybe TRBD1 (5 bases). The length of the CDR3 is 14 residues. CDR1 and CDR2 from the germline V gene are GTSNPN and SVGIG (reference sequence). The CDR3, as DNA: TGTGCATCCCTTAGGGGAGAGATGAACACTGAAGCTTTCTTT. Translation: CASLRGEMNTEAFF.

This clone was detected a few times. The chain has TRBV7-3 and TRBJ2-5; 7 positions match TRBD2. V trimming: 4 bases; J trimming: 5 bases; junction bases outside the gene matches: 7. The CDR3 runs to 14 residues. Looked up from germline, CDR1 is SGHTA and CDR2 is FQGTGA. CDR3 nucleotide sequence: TGTGCCAGCAGCTCACTAAACGGGGGGGAGACCCAGTACTTC. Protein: CASSSLNGGETQYF.

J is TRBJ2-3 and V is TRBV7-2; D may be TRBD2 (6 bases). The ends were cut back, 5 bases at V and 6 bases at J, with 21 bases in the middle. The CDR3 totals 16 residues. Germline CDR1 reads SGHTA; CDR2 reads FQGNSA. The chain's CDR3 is CASSTSYGSSWDTQYF. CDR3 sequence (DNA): TGTGCCAGCAGCACTAGCTACGGGTCCTCTTGGGATACGCAGTATTTT.

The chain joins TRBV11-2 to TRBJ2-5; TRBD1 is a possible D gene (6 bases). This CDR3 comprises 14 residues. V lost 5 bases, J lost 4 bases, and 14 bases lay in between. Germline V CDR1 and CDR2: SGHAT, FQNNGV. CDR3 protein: CASSPPADRETQYF. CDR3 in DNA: TGTGCCAGCAGCCCCCCAGCGGACAGAGAGACCCAGTACTTC.

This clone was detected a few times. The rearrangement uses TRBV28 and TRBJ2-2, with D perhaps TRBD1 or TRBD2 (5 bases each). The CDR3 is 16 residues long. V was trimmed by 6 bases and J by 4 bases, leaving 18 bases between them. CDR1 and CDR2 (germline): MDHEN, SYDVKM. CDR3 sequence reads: CASSYIDRGITGELFF. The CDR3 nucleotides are TGTGCCAGCAGCTATATAGACAGAGGGATCACCGGGGAGCTGTTTTTT. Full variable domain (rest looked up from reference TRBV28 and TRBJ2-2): DVKVTQSSRYLVKRTGEKVFLECVQDMDHENMFWYRQDPGLGLRLIYFSYDVKMKEKGDIPEGYSVSREKKERFSLILESASTNQTSMYLCASSYIDRGITGELFFGEGSRLTVL.

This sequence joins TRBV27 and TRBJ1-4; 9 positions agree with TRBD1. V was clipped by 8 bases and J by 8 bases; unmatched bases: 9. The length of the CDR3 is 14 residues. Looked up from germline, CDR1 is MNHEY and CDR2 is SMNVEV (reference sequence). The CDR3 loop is CASGPDRGVEKLFF. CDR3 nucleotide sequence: TGTGCCAGCGGCCCGGACAGGGGAGTCGAAAAACTGTTTTTT. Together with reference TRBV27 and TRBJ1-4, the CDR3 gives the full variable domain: EAQVTQNPRYLITVTGKKLTVTCSQNMNHEYMSWYRQDPGLGLRQIYYSMNVEVTDKGDVPEGYKVSRKEKRNFPLILESPSPNQTSLYFCASGPDRGVEKLFFGSGTQLSVL.

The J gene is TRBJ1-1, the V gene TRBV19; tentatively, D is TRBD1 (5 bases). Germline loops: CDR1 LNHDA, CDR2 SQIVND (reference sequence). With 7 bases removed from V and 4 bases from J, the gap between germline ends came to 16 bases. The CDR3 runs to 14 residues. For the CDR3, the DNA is TGTGCCAGTACCCTTAGTCAGGGAGGCACTGAAGCTTTCTTT. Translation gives CASTLSQGGTEAFF.

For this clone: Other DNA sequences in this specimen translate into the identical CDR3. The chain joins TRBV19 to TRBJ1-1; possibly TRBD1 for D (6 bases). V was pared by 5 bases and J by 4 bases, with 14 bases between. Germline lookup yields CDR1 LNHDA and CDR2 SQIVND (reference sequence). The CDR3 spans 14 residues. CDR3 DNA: TGTGCCAGTAGTGTACAGGGACGGGGCACTGAAGCTTTCTTT. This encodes CASSVQGRGTEAFF. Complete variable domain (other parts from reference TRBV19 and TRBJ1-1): DGGITQSPKYLFRKEGQNVTLSCEQNLNHDAMYWYRQDPGQGLRLIYYSQIVNDFQKGDIAEGYSVSREKKESFPLTVTSAQKNPTAFYLCASSVQGRGTEAFFGQGTRLTVV.

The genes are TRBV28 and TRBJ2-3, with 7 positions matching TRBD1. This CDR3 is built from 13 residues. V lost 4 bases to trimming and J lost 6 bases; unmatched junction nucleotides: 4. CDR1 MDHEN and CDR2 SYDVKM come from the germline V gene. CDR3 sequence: CASSSTGWDTQYF. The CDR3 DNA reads TGTGCCAGCAGTTCGACAGGGTGGGATACGCAGTATTTT.

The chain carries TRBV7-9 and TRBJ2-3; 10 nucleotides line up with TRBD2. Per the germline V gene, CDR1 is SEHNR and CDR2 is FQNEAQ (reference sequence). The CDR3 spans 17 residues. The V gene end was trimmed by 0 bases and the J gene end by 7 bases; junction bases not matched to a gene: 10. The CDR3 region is CASSLAVAGGPAYTQYF. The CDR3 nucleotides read TGTGCCAGCAGCTTAGCAGTAGCGGGAGGCCCGGCATATACGCAGTATTTT. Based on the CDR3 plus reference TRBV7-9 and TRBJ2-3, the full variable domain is DTGVSQNPRHKITKRGQNVTFRCDPISEHNRLYWYRQTLGQGPEFLTYFQNEAQLEKSRLLSDRFSAERPKGSFSTLEIQRTEQGDSAMYLCASSLAVAGGPAYTQYFGPGTRLTVL.

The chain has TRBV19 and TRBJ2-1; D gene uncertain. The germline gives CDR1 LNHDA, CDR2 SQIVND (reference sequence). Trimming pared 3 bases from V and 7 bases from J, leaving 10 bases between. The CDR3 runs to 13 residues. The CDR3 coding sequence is TGTGCCAGTAGTATCGCATTGGAAAATGAGCAGTTCTTC. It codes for CASSIALENEQFF.